This TCR beta chain was retrieved from a study of CD8 T cells in Susac syndrome. About the research overall: Among the sequenced Susac syndrome patients, roughly six had active disease while 8 or 9 were in remission.

When the RNA was reverse transcribed, random hexamers were used with an input of 0.5 to 1 ug. TCRdb re-called the immunoSEQ multiplex PCR reads with MiXCR, one entry per CDR3 protein. The profile shows fewer than 200,000 distinct CDR3 sequences, approximately 94% of them singletons. Sequencing of TCR beta covered CD8+ and CD4+ T cells obtained from blood. Broader study findings: The study recognized that the number of individuals in its TCR sequencing and HLA analysis was relatively small. Clonal expansion was not observed in the Susac syndrome CD4+ T cell repertoires.

The V end lost 3 bases, the J end lost 3 bases, and 11 bases lay between the germline ends. Germline assignment: CDR1 DFQATT and CDR2 SNEGSKA (reference sequence). This CDR3 has 13 amino acids. As regards this clonotype: Antigen unknown.

Sequencing was done on a sample of CD4+ T cells from PBMCs. The receptor comes from a human donor with Susac syndrome. The chain employs TRBV20-1 and TRBJ1-1; maybe TRBD1 (5 bases). CDR3 in DNA: TGCAGTGCTAGCAAGGGACCGGACACTGAAGCTTTCTTT. Protein sequence: CSASKGPDTEAFF.